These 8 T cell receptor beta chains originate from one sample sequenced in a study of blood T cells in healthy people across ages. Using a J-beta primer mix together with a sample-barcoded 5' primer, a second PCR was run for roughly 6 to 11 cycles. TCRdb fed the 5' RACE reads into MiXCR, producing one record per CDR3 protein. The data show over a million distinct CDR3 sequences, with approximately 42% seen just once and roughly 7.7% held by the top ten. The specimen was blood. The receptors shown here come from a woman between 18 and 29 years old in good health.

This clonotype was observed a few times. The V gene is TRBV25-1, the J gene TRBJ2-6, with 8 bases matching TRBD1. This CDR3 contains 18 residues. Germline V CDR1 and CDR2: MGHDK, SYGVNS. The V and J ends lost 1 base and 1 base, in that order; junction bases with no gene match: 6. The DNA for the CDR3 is TGTGCCAGCAGTGAATCCGGGACAGGACGATCTGGGGCCAACGTCCTGACTTTC. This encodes CASSESGTGRSGANVLTF.

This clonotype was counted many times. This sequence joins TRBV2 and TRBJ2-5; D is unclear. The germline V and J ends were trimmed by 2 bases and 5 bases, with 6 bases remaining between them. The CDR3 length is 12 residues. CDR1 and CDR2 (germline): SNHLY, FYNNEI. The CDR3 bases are TGTGCCAGCAGTGAAAGAATCGAGACCCAGTACTTC. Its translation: CASSERIETQYF.

CDR3 nucleotides: TGTGCCAGCACCCCTAAAGCAGGGAGTTTCAATGAAAAACTGTTTTTT. It is translated as CASTPKAGSFNEKLFF. This sequence joins TRBV6-5 and TRBJ1-4; tentative D call: TRBD1 (5 bases). With 7 bases removed from V and 5 bases from J, the gap between germline ends came to 20 bases. Germline V gene lookup returns CDR1 MNHEY and CDR2 SVGAGI. The CDR3 sequence is 16 residues long.

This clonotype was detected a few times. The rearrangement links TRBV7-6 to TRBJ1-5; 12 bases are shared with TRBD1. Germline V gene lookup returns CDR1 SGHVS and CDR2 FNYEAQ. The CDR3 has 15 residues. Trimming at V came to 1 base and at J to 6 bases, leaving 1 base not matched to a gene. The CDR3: CASSLGDRGLQPQHF. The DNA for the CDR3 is TGTGCCAGCAGCTTAGGGGACAGGGGGCTTCAGCCCCAGCATTTT.

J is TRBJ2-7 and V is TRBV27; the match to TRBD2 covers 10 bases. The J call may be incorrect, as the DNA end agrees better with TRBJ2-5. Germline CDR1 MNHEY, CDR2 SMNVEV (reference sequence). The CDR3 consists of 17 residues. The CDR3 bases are TGTGCCAGCAGTTCCCTCTTACAGCGGGGGGGCGTAGAGACCCAGTACTTC. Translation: CASSSLLQRGGVETQYF.

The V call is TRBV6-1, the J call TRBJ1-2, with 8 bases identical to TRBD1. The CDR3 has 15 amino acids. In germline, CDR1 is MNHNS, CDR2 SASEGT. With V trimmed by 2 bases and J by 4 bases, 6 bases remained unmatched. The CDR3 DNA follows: TGTGCCAGCAGTGAAATAGGGACAGGCTTCTATGGCTACACCTTC. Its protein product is CASSEIGTGFYGYTF.

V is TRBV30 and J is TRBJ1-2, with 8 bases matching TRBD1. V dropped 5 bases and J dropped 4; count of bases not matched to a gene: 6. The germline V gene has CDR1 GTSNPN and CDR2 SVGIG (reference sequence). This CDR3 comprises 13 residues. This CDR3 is CAWAQGGLYGYTF. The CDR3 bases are TGTGCCTGGGCACAGGGGGGGCTCTATGGCTACACCTTC.

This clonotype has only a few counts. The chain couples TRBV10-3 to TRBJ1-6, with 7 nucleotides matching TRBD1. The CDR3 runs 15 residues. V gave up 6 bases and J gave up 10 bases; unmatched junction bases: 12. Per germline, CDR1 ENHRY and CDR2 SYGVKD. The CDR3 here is CAISPSDREYSPLHF. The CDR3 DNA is TGTGCCATCAGCCCCAGTGACAGGGAATACTCACCCCTCCACTTT.